A selection of T cell receptor beta chains follows, all from one sample in a study of identical twins. A single record per CDR3 protein comes from TCRdb applying MiXCR to the 5' RACE reads. The sample shows around 510,000 distinct CDR3 sequences, 14% of them seen only once. The sample was also linked to a second study, of yellow fever vaccine responses in identical twins.

Material for sequencing was CD4+ T cells sorted from blood. Receptors originate from a woman younger than 35 in good health. Each CDR3 is given with its conserved first and last residue. The D gene is left open where the match is weak. Rows give clone size only sometimes, using once, few, many, or a class for an expanded clone.

clone size	J gene	D gene	V gene	CDR3 protein	CDR3 DNA
few	TRBJ2-1	TRBD2	TRBV11-2	CASSLGPTLAGGDNEQFF	TGTGCCAGCAGCTTAGGCCCCACACTAGCGGGAGGTGACAATGAGCAGTTCTTC
few	TRBJ2-2	TRBD2	TRBV12-3/TRBV12-4	CAICPHERGGLGTGELFF	TGTGCCATCTGTCCCCACGAGCGGGGGGGCCTTGGCACCGGGGAGCTGTTTTTT
few	TRBJ2-2	TRBD2	TRBV20-1	CSASRQPGLAPGELFF	TGCAGTGCTAGTAGACAACCGGGACTAGCTCCCGGGGAGCTGTTTTTT
many	TRBJ2-1	TRBD2	TRBV20-1	CSAGLGPQLEQFF	TGCAGTGCTGGACTAGGCCCTCAGCTTGAGCAGTTCTTC
few	TRBJ2-7	.	TRBV7-2	CASSLSLTLEQYF	TGTGCCAGCAGCTTGTCGCTTACCCTCGAGCAGTACTTC
few	TRBJ2-1	.	TRBV6-1	CASSPRLSSYNEQFF	TGTGCCAGCAGCCCCCGACTATCCTCCTACAATGAGCAGTTCTTC
.	TRBJ2-7	.	TRBV20-1	CSVAGQGGYEQYF	TGCAGTGTTGCAGGCCAGGGAGGCTACGAGCAGTACTTC
.	TRBJ2-1	TRBD1	TRBV20-1	CSARDQGQGEQFF	TGCAGTGCTAGAGACCAGGGACAGGGTGAGCAGTTTTTC
.	TRBJ2-7	.	TRBV28	CASSKGRYEQYF	TGTGCCAGCAGTAAAGGGCGTTACGAGCAGTACTTC
.	TRBJ2-3	.	TRBV7-9	CASSLAFSSTDTQYF	TGTGCCAGCAGCTTAGCTTTTTCCAGCACAGATACGCAGTATTTT
few	TRBJ2-1	TRBD2	TRBV5-6	CASSWGPSGHNEQFF	TGTGCCAGCAGCTGGGGGCCTAGCGGGCACAATGAGCAGTTCTTC
few	TRBJ2-5	TRBD2	TRBV9	CASSVEVSGGQETQYF	TGTGCCAGCAGCGTAGAAGTTAGCGGGGGCCAAGAGACCCAGTACTTC
.	TRBJ1-2	TRBD1	TRBV14	CASSQDGTVQGRYYGYTF	TGTGCCAGCAGCCAAGATGGCACCGTACAGGGGCGCTACTATGGCTACACCTTC
.	TRBJ2-7	.	TRBV7-2	CASSFQGEQYF	TGTGCCAGCAGCTTCCAGGGGGAGCAGTACTTC
many	TRBJ2-2	TRBD1	TRBV6-1	CASSTQGAVTGELFF	TGTGCCAGCAGCACACAGGGGGCGGTCACCGGGGAGCTGTTTTTT
.	TRBJ2-1	TRBD2	TRBV12-3/TRBV12-4	CASRLLAGGPVHNEQFF	TGTGCCAGCAGATTACTAGCGGGAGGGCCGGTGCACAATGAGCAGTTCTTC
few	TRBJ2-2	TRBD2	TRBV5-1	CASSGRTSSDTGELFF	TGCGCCAGCAGCGGACGGACTAGCTCGGACACCGGGGAGCTGTTTTTT
few	TRBJ2-5	TRBD1	TRBV24-1	CATSELPGQGGETQYF	TGTGCCACCAGTGAACTACCGGGACAGGGTGGAGAGACCCAGTACTTC
.	TRBJ2-1	.	TRBV30	CAWSVVGHSEQFF	TGTGCCTGGAGCGTAGTAGGGCATTCGGAGCAGTTCTTC
many	TRBJ2-3	TRBD1	TRBV12-3/TRBV12-4	CASSFRTGGGGDTQYF	TGTGCCAGCAGTTTCCGGACAGGGGGCGGTGGAGATACGCAGTATTTT
few	TRBJ2-3	TRBD2	TRBV7-9	CASSLRAVAGSTDTQYF	TGTGCCAGCAGCCTCCGTGCGGTAGCGGGGAGCACAGATACGCAGTATTTT
few	TRBJ2-1	TRBD2	TRBV12-3/TRBV12-4	CASSLAVAGDEQFF	TGTGCCAGCAGTTTAGCGGTAGCGGGGGATGAGCAGTTCTTC
.	TRBJ2-5	TRBD2	TRBV20-1	CSASISGGSQETQYF	TGCAGTGCCTCAATTAGCGGGGGGTCCCAAGAGACCCAGTACTTC
.	TRBJ2-7	.	TRBV30	CAWSYGTITYEQYF	TGTGCCTGGAGTTATGGGACAATTACCTACGAGCAGTACTTC
few	TRBJ2-4	TRBD2	TRBV15	CATMGGSKNIQYF	TGTGCCACCATGGGGGGGTCCAAAAACATTCAGTACTTC
.	TRBJ2-7	.	TRBV7-7	CASSSVWRAYEQYF	TGTGCTAGCAGCTCCGTTTGGAGGGCCTACGAGCAGTACTTC
.	TRBJ2-7	.	TRBV7-9	CASSLLRDSTYEQYF	TGTGCCAGCAGCTTACTAAGGGACTCCACCTACGAGCAGTACTTC
.	TRBJ2-3	TRBD1	TRBV19	CASRLDRGKDTQYF	TGTGCCAGTAGGCTGGACAGGGGGAAGGATACGCAGTATTTT
.	TRBJ1-5	.	TRBV18	CASSQGVSQPQHF	TGTGCCAGCTCACAGGGGGTGTCTCAGCCCCAGCATTTT
.	TRBJ2-7	.	TRBV3-1	CASSRSGSVSYEQYF	TGTGCCAGCAGCCGCAGTGGCAGCGTCTCCTACGAGCAGTACTTC
many	TRBJ2-2	.	TRBV5-1	CASSSRDSFTGELFF	TGCGCCAGCAGCTCTCGGGACTCTTTCACCGGGGAGCTGTTTTTT
.	TRBJ2-3	.	TRBV20-1	CSARLHGTDTQYF	TGCAGTGCTAGACTACACGGCACAGATACGCAGTATTTT
.	TRBJ2-3	.	TRBV6-5	CASSYSSSGRTDTQYF	TGTGCCAGCAGTTACTCTTCCAGCGGACGCACAGATACGCAGTATTTT
.	TRBJ2-7	.	TRBV23-1	CASSPERQRFYEQYF	TGCGCCAGCAGTCCCGAACGACAGAGGTTCTACGAGCAGTACTTC
.	TRBJ1-2	TRBD1	TRBV5-1	CASSLDFGGQGRRGGYTF	TGCGCCAGCAGCTTGGATTTCGGGGGACAGGGTAGACGTGGTGGCTACACCTTC
.	TRBJ1-3	.	TRBV30	CAYVSVSGNTIYF	TGTGCCTACGTTTCAGTCAGTGGAAACACCATATATTTT
.	TRBJ1-2	.	TRBV4-1	CASSQTTDRSYGYTF	TGCGCCAGCAGCCAAACCACTGACAGGAGCTATGGCTACACCTTC
many	TRBJ2-7	.	TRBV2	CASSVVGSYEQYF	TGTGCCAGCAGTGTAGTCGGATCCTACGAGCAGTACTTC
few	TRBJ1-1	TRBD1	TRBV11-2	CASSDNRGNTEAFF	TGTGCCAGCAGCGATAACAGGGGGAACACTGAAGCTTTCTTT
.	TRBJ2-5	.	TRBV18	CASSPYTGSQETQYF	TGTGCCAGCTCACCCTACACAGGCTCCCAAGAGACCCAGTACTTC
few	TRBJ2-5	TRBD1	TRBV7-9	CASSPWTGAETQYF	TGTGCCAGCAGCCCCTGGACAGGGGCGGAGACCCAGTACTTC